This T cell receptor beta chain was identified during a study of blood T cell repertoires in COVID-19. Looking at the study overall: The analysed material was cDNA or gDNA that came from T cells, B-cell-depleted T cells, or PBMCs.

Generated by immunoSEQ multiplex PCR, the TCRdb table keeps only in-frame clones and is missing some. The sample shows approximately 190,000 clones, around four fifths of them seen only once. Germline CDR1 is MGHRA and CDR2 is YSYEKL. V dropped 0 bases and J dropped 6 bases, with 17 bases sitting between them. CDR3 length: 17 residues. Sequencing was done on a sample of peripheral blood. V and J are TRBV4-1 and TRBJ2-2, with D possibly TRBD2 on 6 matching bases. The sequence was collected from a woman in her seventies with active or convalescent COVID-19. The CDR3 loop reads CASSQDYGGRPAGELFF. As DNA, the CDR3 is TGCGCCAGCAGCCAAGATTATGGAGGGAGGCCGGCCGGGGAGCTGTTTTTT.